This paragraph reports one T cell receptor (beta chain). Its antigen is still unknown. This specimen comes from a study of T cells in Graves' hyperthyroidism and ophthalmopathy. Study summary: Peripheral blood was obtained at initial diagnosis, preceding any treatment. The study's findings and limits: Most clonotypes expanded in thyroid above 0.001 were likewise present in blood. Stable hyperthyroidism was told apart from ophthalmopathy by a model built on 13 V-J features.

Trimming pared 1 base from V and 7 bases from J, leaving 10 bases between. The germline V gene has CDR1 SGHVS and CDR2 FNYEAQ. The length of the CDR3 is 14 residues. TCR beta CDR3 region amplification was performed from RNA transcripts. First-round RT-PCR with HTBI primers amplified the TCR CDR3 region. TCRdb independently ran MiXCR on the multiplex PCR reads; one entry per CDR3 protein. The sample yields almost 500,000 distinct CDR3 sequences, around a fifth seen once. Sequencing was done on a sample of blood. This clonotype was obtained from a woman in her seventies with Graves' ophthalmopathy. The chain recombines TRBV7-6 with TRBJ2-2; a possible D gene is TRBD2 (5 bases). CDR3 nucleotide sequence: TGTGCCAGCAGCTTAGTGGGAGACGTCGGGGAGCTGTTTTTT. This gives the protein CASSLVGDVGELFF.